Only one count was recorded for the clone carrying this TCR beta chain. Its antigen remains unknown. V gave up 1 base and J gave up 4 bases; unmatched junction bases: 1. CDR1 SGHAT and CDR2 FQNNGV come from the germline V gene. This CDR3 comprises 14 residues. Sequencing was performed with immunoSEQ multiplex PCR; in TCRdb, only in-frame clones are kept and a portion is missing. The table shows 2,500 to 3,500 clones, with about 93% occurring only once. These data come from a study of graft-versus-host responses after intestinal transplantation. Turning to the study itself: Uniformly, recipients were administered anti-thymocyte globulin induction with subsequent tacrolimus and steroids for two to three years.

Whole-study results and caveats: The authors found GvH clones in recipient marrow, some appearing first in ileum or blood.

This TCR derives from a human patient who received an intestinal transplant, so some T cells may come from the graft donor. This sequence joins TRBV11-2 and TRBJ2-7; 10 nucleotides line up with TRBD1. The specimen was bone marrow, collected less than 400 days after transplant. The CDR3 DNA reads TGTGCCAGCAGCTTAGTGGGACAGGGGTACGAGCAGTACTTC. Its protein product is CASSLVGQGYEQYF.